This T cell receptor beta chain appears in the sequencing data of a study of cytomegalovirus exposure and HLA in healthy donors (dated by TCRdb to the late 2010s). Regarding the study in general: An earlier analysis of approximately 600 of the donors reported 250 to 300 Gb of sequence data and around 110 million unique TCR beta sequences from around 200 million T cells. Around 330 gigabases of sequencing data and 70 million to 100 million unique TCR sequences made up an early release that covered over 550 HLA-typed donors. The genetic ancestry cluster associated with self-reported Caucasian donors included 81% of the roughly 400 genotyped donors. The aim of the study was to test whether cataloging public T cell receptors could identify signatures of past pathogen exposure. The T cell repertoires of about 700 subjects were profiled by immunosequencing and related to cytomegalovirus serostatus. Besides the first cohort of under 700 subjects, a separate validation cohort made up of 95 to 150 different subjects was used. To predict cytomegalovirus infection status, the study brought together high-throughput TCR immunosequencing, statistical association of individual TCRs with disease status, and machine learning. A later analysis re-analyzed previously published TCR beta repertoires from 660 or so donors and added high-resolution HLA genotyping to study TCR occurrence patterns. Rather than drawing on any new phenotypic data, the later analysis identified candidate immune exposures from TCR beta sequences and the way those sequences occurred across donors. In an earlier analysis of several hundred of the donors, high-throughput TCR beta sequencing was used to judge whether each TCR beta V gene segment behaved as functional or pseudogenic. Alongside the repertoire data, information on donor age, sex, ethnicity and CMV serostatus was compiled. A later genetic analysis used genome-wide SNP genotypes for about 60% of the roughly 700 donors, treating that subset as a discovery cohort. All discovery cohort repertoires had been generated using a single sequencing platform. Both class I and class II loci were covered by HLA typing, at four-digit resolution. Typing coverage varied by locus: roughly 620-630 donors for A, B, C, DRB1 and DQB1; roughly 500 for DQA1; over 600 for DPA1; around 490 for DPB1. Because of strong linkage in the cohort, roughly five DR-DQ haplotypes were treated as single units for association and clustering. Among about 410 genotyped donors of the cohort, an average of approximately 220,000 unique TCR beta nucleotide sequences was sequenced per donor, of which 15% to 20% were non-productive. What the study reported, not specific to this receptor: Assigning TCR associations to individual alleles was difficult when HLA alleles, especially DR and DQ, strongly co-occurred. The study listed 150 to 200 TCR beta chains as associated with cytomegalovirus. The authors suggested that the approach could potentially be extended to other disease states and immunological phenotypes. Three of the identified cytomegalovirus-associated TCR beta chains were confirmed in vitro to be specific for cytomegalovirus antigens. In a later genetic analysis, a missense DCLRE1C variant was associated with V-gene and J-gene trimming of TCR beta chains, and the association was replicated in an independent cohort. Several of the top co-occurrence clusters appeared to be linked to parvovirus B19, influenza, CMV and Epstein-Barr virus, according to a later analysis. The only immune exposure information available for the cohort was CMV serostatus. The presence/absence analyses assumed that sequencing depth was roughly uniform across donors, and that assumption may not be true. Specific HLA alleles were associated with 15,000 to 20,000 TCR beta sequences at a false discovery rate of 0.05 in a later analysis. In a later analysis, HLA-associated TCR beta chains were found to be more clonally expanded and to have lower generation probabilities than equally common non-associated chains. Compared with the approximately 670-donor mean, donors in an Asian-associated ancestry cluster had fewer N-insertions in productive TCRs, according to a later genetic analysis. Because the 87-base-pair reads could not distinguish some IMGT-functional V segments, including TRBV6-2 and TRBV6-3, those segments were excluded. In a later analysis, most CMV-associated TCR beta chains were found to appear HLA-restricted, with HLA associations seemingly driven largely by CMV exposure. Because HLA typing was unavailable for some donors at each locus, only the typed subset was used in association tests. In an earlier analysis of 450 to 750 of the donors, most TCR beta V segments appeared in productive rearrangements about 87% or about 30% of the time, broadly matching IMGT annotations. Correlated functional status among segregating V segments might reflect linkage disequilibrium, but an unknown experimental factor could not be ruled out. A further reported finding was that TCR beta sequences accurately predicted the HLA-A and HLA-B alleles for most subjects in the first cohort. Only TCR beta chains were sequenced in this cohort, and the absence of alpha or paired-chain data limited detectable features. The earlier analysis of approximately 560 of the donors excluded over 15 rarely observed V segments, including chromosome 9 orphons, because counts were too low. In both the original and validation cohorts, the classifier was reported to diagnose cytomegalovirus status with high specificity and sensitivity. A cluster of highly shared sequence variants was judged likely to represent a technical artifact of the sequencing pipeline. Across donors, most TCR sequences were observed very rarely, whereas some public TCRs were present in many individuals. In a later analysis, TCR association rates were found to vary across HLA loci, with the most associated TCRs seen for DRB1 alleles and the fewest for HLA-C alleles.

Between the V and J ends, shortened by 3 bases and 2 bases respectively, the junction contains 10 bases. Taken from the germline V gene, the CDR1 and CDR2 loops are KGHSH and LQKENI. From the cysteine through the phenylalanine, the CDR3 covers 14 amino acids. The entry retains the CDR3 DNA only, 42 bases that are in frame from base 1. Comment on this clone: Its antigen is not yet known. No much larger clonotype is one base removed from it; base qualities were not supplied.

The cohort was made up of 650 to 700 healthy bone marrow donors. At the time of sampling, all cohort members were nominally healthy, though unrecorded immune exposures were likely present. The donor was CMV seropositive and was included in the group of 300 or so seropositive cohort members. Each donor provided a peripheral blood sample, and peripheral blood mononuclear cells were used for TCR beta sequencing. Genomic DNA was extracted from the blood cell samples with the Qiagen DNeasy Blood Extraction Kit. To prepare the library, the immunoSEQ multiplex PCR assay was applied. For the multiplex PCR, a mixture combining 60 forward primers for TCR Vbeta segments and 13 reverse primers for TCR Jbeta segments was used. The CDR3 region of rearranged TCR beta genes was amplified from genomic DNA with a multiplex PCR assay. On the Illumina HiSeq System, the amplified TCR beta libraries were sequenced as 87-base-pair reads. As for how the authors treated the data: A later analysis counted about 80 million unique TCR beta chains across the 550 to 800 repertoires, and some 11 million of these chains were shared by at least two donors. A nearest-neighbor algorithm error-corrected the raw reads and collapsed the reads into unique sequences, merging closely related sequences to remove PCR and sequencing errors. Alignment of CDR3 sequences to IMGT reference sequences was used to assign V, D and J gene segments. For a sequence to be retained, a match of at least six nucleotides to both a V gene segment and a J gene segment was required. A rearrangement was called productive if the CDR3 had no stop codons and remained in frame with V and J, and every other rearrangement was called non-productive. CDR3 was defined according to IMGT convention as the region running from the second conserved V-encoded cysteine to the conserved J-encoded phenylalanine. The earlier analysis of about 590 of the donors excluded sequences that lacked an unambiguous match to a single V gene segment. An earlier analysis of several hundred of the donors classified V segments as functional when productive rearrangements were above 56.7% and as segregating when the standard deviation between donors was above 5%. A statistical classification framework was built for diagnosing cytomegalovirus status from the catalog of TCR beta chain sequences. V and J gene assignment, in a later analysis, came from comparing TCR nucleotide sequences with IMGT/GENE-DB human TR gene sequences. In a later analysis, CDR3 sequences and most-parsimonious VDJ recombination scenarios were assigned using the TCRdist pipeline. A later analysis defined each TCR beta chain by its CDR3 amino acid sequence plus V-gene family, and excluded reads lacking a unique V-gene family. In a later analysis, approximately 590 highly shared, low-generation-probability nucleotide sequences were removed to address suspected cross-contamination and a sequencing artifact. A later analysis calculated a clonal expansion index for each public chain from normalized within-repertoire ranks of inferred template counts. In a later analysis, generation probabilities were computed with a VDJ recombination model fitted to out-of-frame rearrangements, and the resulting probabilities were checked against IGoR. Hypergeometric tests were used in a later analysis to score TCR-TCR, TCR-HLA and TCR-CMV co-occurrence, with a repertoire-size bias correction applied to the TCR pairs. In a later analysis, false discovery rates were estimated by permuting HLA or CMV assignments 20 times. In a later analysis, co-occurring TCRs were grouped using DBSCAN, and TCRdist sequence similarity was added for clustering within HLA-allele-positive subsets. For co-occurrence clustering, repertoires with fewer than 30,000 or more than 120,000 public chains were excluded, along with roughly 5 repertoires with anomalous nucleotide sharing. Sourced from immuneACCESS, this table was stored by TCRdb with only in-frame sequences that have V and J called. A share of the clones is absent; for the studies checked, an unresolved V gene accounts for under half, and the remainder has no known explanation. Clone size and the V and J calls come from that table; the DNA yielded D and trimming. The table for this sample lists some 80,000 clones; around a tenth of them were counted only once. The ten biggest clones cover approximately 23% of the sample.

The sequence came from a man aged 60 to 69 in good health and CMV-seropositive. Here the chain combines TRBV18 and TRBJ1-1; the D gene lacks a confident call. The sample was PBMCs. The DNA reads as follows: TGTGCCAGCTCACCGGGAGCCACTAACACTGAAGCTTTCTTT. This yields the protein CASSPGATNTEAFF.